The rows below give T cell receptor beta chains drawn from one sample of a study of T-cell memory formation after mild COVID-19. TCRdb re-called the 5' RACE reads with MiXCR, one entry per CDR3 protein. The sample consists of 450,000 to 650,000 distinct CDR3 sequences, approximately 18% of them appearing once. The sample consisted of PBMCs or a T cell subset sorted from them (not recorded which). The receptors were sampled from an adult woman who had mild COVID-19 (a few samples of this study predate the infection). Cell type and time point are not known. Both conserved end residues are part of each CDR3. The D gene is left open where the match is weak. Only part of the rows carry a size: once, few, many, or a class if the clone is expanded.

TRBV7-6	TRBD2	few	TRBJ2-3	CASSSGLAGGPGNTDTQYF	TGTGCCAGCAGCTCCGGACTAGCGGGAGGGCCGGGAAACACAGATACGCAGTATTTT
TRBV4-3	-	-	TRBJ2-3	CASSQDGSGTDTQYF	TGCGCCAGCAGCCAAGATGGGAGCGGTACAGATACGCAGTATTTT
TRBV9	-	many	TRBJ2-6	CASSVEVNSGANVLTF	TGTGCCAGCAGCGTAGAGGTCAACTCTGGGGCCAACGTCCTGACTTTC
TRBV5-1	-	few	TRBJ2-5	CASSFETGRETQYF	TGCGCCAGCAGCTTTGAAACAGGGCGGGAGACCCAGTACTTC
TRBV9	TRBD1	-	TRBJ2-2	CASSTLSLDRIPNTGELFF	TGTGCCAGCAGCACCCTCTCATTGGACAGGATACCCAACACCGGGGAGCTGTTTTTT
TRBV11-2	-	-	TRBJ2-1	CASSSGVKNEQFF	TGTGCCAGCAGCTCGGGAGTGAAAAATGAGCAGTTCTTC
TRBV6-2/TRBV6-3	-	-	TRBJ2-3	CASSYLQATQYF	TGTGCCAGCAGTTACCTACAGGCTACGCAGTATTTT
TRBV7-9	-	-	TRBJ2-7	CASSLQAYEQYF	TGTGCCAGCAGCTTACAGGCCTACGAGCAGTACTTC
TRBV15	-	-	TRBJ2-5	CATSRLGVNQETQYF	TGTGCCACCAGCCGTCTTGGGGTCAATCAAGAGACCCAGTACTTC
TRBV11-2	TRBD1	-	TRBJ2-7	CASSRDREGTYEQYF	TGTGCCAGCAGCCGCGACAGGGAAGGTACCTACGAGCAGTACTTC
TRBV11-2	TRBD1	-	TRBJ1-1	CASSSFQGATEAFF	TGTGCCAGCAGCTCGTTCCAGGGGGCGACTGAAGCTTTCTTT
TRBV6-6	TRBD2	-	TRBJ2-3	CASRDSGGARDTQYF	TGTGCCAGCAGGGATAGCGGGGGGGCCAGGGATACGCAGTATTTT
TRBV4-3	-	few	TRBJ1-3	CASSQGVAPGNTIYF	TGCGCCAGCAGCCAAGGTGTAGCTCCTGGAAACACCATATATTTT
TRBV7-2	TRBD2	few	TRBJ2-3	CASKSRSGSSDTQYF	TGTGCCAGCAAATCCCGTAGCGGGAGTTCAGATACGCAGTATTTT
TRBV12-3/TRBV12-4	-	few	TRBJ1-1	CASSFETEAFF	TGTGCCAGCAGTTTTGAGACTGAAGCTTTCTTT
TRBV9	-	-	TRBJ2-1	CASSARGPSYNEQFF	TGTGCCAGCAGCGCGAGGGGTCCCTCCTACAATGAGCAGTTCTTC
TRBV18	-	many	TRBJ2-1	CASSPTLANEQFF	TGTGCCAGCTCACCCACTCTAGCGAATGAGCAGTTCTTC
TRBV9	-	-	TRBJ2-7	CASSVGGDHSYEQYF	TGTGCCAGCAGCGTAGGGGGGGACCACTCCTACGAGCAGTACTTC
TRBV4-2	-	many	TRBJ2-3	CASSQGGLAGDTQYF	TGTGCCAGCAGCCAAGGCGGGCTAGCCGGGGATACGCAGTATTTT
TRBV3-1	TRBD1	few	TRBJ1-4	CASSPRETGGEKLFF	TGTGCCAGCAGCCCCCGAGAGACAGGGGGTGAAAAACTGTTTTTT
TRBV12-3/TRBV12-4	-	-	TRBJ1-3	CASSFRTLSGNTIYF	TGTGCCAGCAGTTTCCGTACCCTCTCTGGAAACACCATATATTTT
TRBV7-8	-	few	TRBJ1-1	CASSQTTGSFAPEAFF	TGTGCCAGCAGCCAAACTACAGGATCTTTCGCCCCTGAAGCTTTCTTT
TRBV11-2	TRBD1	few	TRBJ2-1	CALGPYTGAPVMDEQFF	TGTGCCCTCGGGCCGTATACAGGGGCCCCCGTAATGGATGAGCAGTTCTTC
TRBV7-2	TRBD2	-	TRBJ2-3	CASSAGLAEITDTQYF	TGTGCCAGCAGCGCCGGACTAGCGGAGATCACAGATACGCAGTATTTT
TRBV7-2	-	-	TRBJ2-1	CASSPKLLAEYNEQFF	TGTGCCAGCAGCCCTAAGTTGTTAGCGGAATACAATGAGCAGTTCTTC
TRBV12-3/TRBV12-4	TRBD2	-	TRBJ2-7	CASSFDPRGADEQYF	TGTGCCAGCAGTTTCGACCCGCGGGGGGCGGACGAGCAGTACTTC
TRBV6-6	TRBD1	few	TRBJ1-2	CASTPTGQLYTF	TGTGCCAGCACCCCGACAGGGCAACTTTACACCTTC
TRBV12-3/TRBV12-4	-	few	TRBJ1-1	CASSLGTAGVAEAFF	TGTGCCAGCAGTTTGGGCACTGCAGGGGTCGCGGAAGCTTTCTTT
TRBV12-3/TRBV12-4	-	few	TRBJ2-5	CASSLQVKETQYF	TGTGCCAGCAGCCTCCAGGTTAAAGAGACCCAGTACTTC
TRBV11-2	-	-	TRBJ2-3	CASAAAGTDTQYF	TGTGCCAGCGCGGCGGCGGGCACAGATACGCAGTATTTT
TRBV12-3/TRBV12-4	-	-	TRBJ1-2	CASSPRGYGYGYTF	TGTGCCAGCAGTCCTAGGGGGTACGGCTATGGCTACACCTTC
TRBV14	-	few	TRBJ2-7	CASSQDGGGHNYEQYF	TGTGCCAGCAGCCAAGATGGGGGCGGACATAACTACGAGCAGTACTTC
TRBV4-1	-	-	TRBJ2-1	CASSQDSGLYNEQFF	TGCGCCAGCAGCCAAGATAGCGGCCTGTACAATGAGCAGTTCTTC
TRBV20-1	-	few	TRBJ2-5	CSASSWDNQETQYF	TGCAGTGCTAGTAGCTGGGACAACCAAGAGACCCAGTACTTC
TRBV7-3	TRBD2	few	TRBJ2-1	CASSLKGTSGNNEQFF	TGTGCCAGCAGCTTAAAGGGGACTAGCGGAAACAATGAGCAGTTCTTC
TRBV7-8	TRBD1	-	TRBJ1-1	CASSQVQGQGRSAFF	TGTGCCAGCAGCCAAGTACAGGGACAGGGAAGGTCAGCTTTCTTT
TRBV20-1	-	many	TRBJ2-7	CSARSQEGGYEQYF	TGCAGTGCTAGAAGTCAAGAGGGGGGCTACGAGCAGTACTTC
TRBV30	-	-	TRBJ2-7	CAWSKRYYEQYF	TGTGCCTGGAGTAAACGGTACTACGAGCAGTACTTC
TRBV5-1	-	-	TRBJ1-2	CASSQSSYGCTF	TGCGCCAGCAGCCAATCCAGCTATGGCTGCACCTTC
TRBV15	-	-	TRBJ1-5	CATSSHQGRGQPQHF	TGTGCCACCAGTAGTCACCAGGGGCGAGGGCAGCCCCAGCATTTT
TRBV7-9	-	many	TRBJ2-7	CASSLTGPSYEQYF	TGTGCCAGCAGCTTGACAGGACCTTCCTACGAGCAGTACTTC
TRBV7-9	-	few	TRBJ1-1	CASSLGSSSLFPYEAFF	TGTGCCAGCAGCTTAGGCTCATCATCCTTATTCCCCTATGAAGCTTTCTTT
TRBV2	TRBD2	few	TRBJ2-1	CASSYTLAGRGYGEQFF	TGTGCCAGCAGCTACACGCTAGCGGGAAGGGGGTACGGTGAGCAGTTCTTC
TRBV6-4	-	few	TRBJ2-1	CATSVDGGHGGEQFF	TGTGCCACCTCGGTCGACGGGGGGCATGGGGGTGAGCAGTTCTTC
TRBV5-8	-	-	TRBJ2-2	CASSLVGPGELFF	TGTGCCAGCAGCTTGGTTGGTCCCGGGGAGCTGTTTTTT
TRBV6-5	-	-	TRBJ2-7	CASSYTRDTVEQYF	TGTGCCAGCAGTTACACCCGGGACACGGTCGAGCAGTACTTC
TRBV10-2	TRBD2	-	TRBJ2-5	CASSESRLAGGLQETQYF	TGCGCCAGCAGTGAGTCTCGACTAGCGGGGGGTCTTCAAGAGACCCAGTACTTC
TRBV9	-	-	TRBJ2-5	CASSLGVSQETQYF	TGTGCCAGCAGCCTCGGGGTTAGCCAAGAGACCCAGTACTTC
TRBV7-8	-	once	TRBJ1-1	CASSFPGEAEAFF	TGTGCCAGCAGCTTCCCCGGGGAGGCTGAAGCTTTCTTT
TRBV21-1	-	-	TRBJ2-5	CASSRTSGGAVETQYF	TGTGCCAGCAGTAGGACTAGCGGGGGGGCCGTAGAGACCCAGTACTTC
TRBV9	TRBD1	-	TRBJ2-1	CASSATGQDFPHAYNEQFF	TGTGCCAGCAGCGCCACAGGACAGGATTTTCCCCACGCCTACAATGAGCAGTTCTTC
TRBV3-1	TRBD2	-	TRBJ2-5	CASSQSGLAGYAETQYF	TGTGCCAGCAGCCAGTCGGGACTAGCGGGATACGCGGAGACCCAGTACTTC